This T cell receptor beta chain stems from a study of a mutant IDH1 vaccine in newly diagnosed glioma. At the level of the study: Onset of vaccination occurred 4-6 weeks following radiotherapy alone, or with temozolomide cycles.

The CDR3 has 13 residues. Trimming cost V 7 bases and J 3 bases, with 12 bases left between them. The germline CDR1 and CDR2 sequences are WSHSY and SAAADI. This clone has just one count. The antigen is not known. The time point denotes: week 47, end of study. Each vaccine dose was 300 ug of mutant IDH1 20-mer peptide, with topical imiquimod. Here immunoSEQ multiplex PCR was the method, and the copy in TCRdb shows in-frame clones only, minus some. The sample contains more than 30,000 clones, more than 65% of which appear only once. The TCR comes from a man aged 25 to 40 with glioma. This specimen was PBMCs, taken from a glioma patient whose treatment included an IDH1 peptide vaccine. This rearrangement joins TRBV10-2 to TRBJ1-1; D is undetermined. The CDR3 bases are TGCGCCAGCATAGCGGTATCGGACACTGAAGCTTTCTTT. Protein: CASIAVSDTEAFF.